These 2 T cell receptor beta chains originate from one sample sequenced in a study of PD-1 blockade in classical Hodgkin lymphoma. The data were produced by immunoSEQ multiplex PCR, yet TCRdb's version contains in-frame clones alone and is incomplete. The sample contains about 24,000 clones, more than 65% of which appear only once. Time point denoted: cycle 4 day 1 (C4D1), after less than 7 weeks of nivolumab. Every single patient, without exception, relapsed after autologous stem cell transplantation, and brentuximab vedotin exposure varied. Sequenced here: peripheral blood mononuclear cells (PBMCs), sampled before the fourth cycle of nivolumab. These receptors originate from a human donor with classical Hodgkin lymphoma.

The genes are TRBV2 and TRBJ2-3; a possible D gene is TRBD2 (6 bases). The CDR3 is 13 amino acids. V was cut by 9 bases and J by 2 bases, with 12 bases left in between. CDR1 and CDR2 (germline): SNHLY, FYNNEI. This chain's CDR3 is CASNGGVTDTQYF. CDR3 coding DNA: TGTGCCAGTAATGGAGGGGTCACAGATACGCAGTATTTT.

This clone turned up a few times. The gene calls are TRBV11-2 and TRBJ2-7, with D uncertain. The germline V and J ends were trimmed by 5 bases and 5 bases, with 16 bases remaining between them. This CDR3 is built from 14 residues. Germline lookup yields CDR1 SGHAT and CDR2 FQNNGV. The CDR3 region has the DNA TGTGCCAGCAGCCCCTGGGCCGGAGACGACGAGCAGTACTTC. Amino acid sequence: CASSPWAGDDEQYF.